One sample yielded the 19 T cell receptor beta chains listed below, sequenced in a study of shared clonotypes between healthy human individuals. The assay was immunoSEQ multiplex PCR, and TCRdb's table has in-frame clones only and misses some. The sample lists 850,000 to 1,200,000 clones, under 80% seen once, with approximately 1.5% in the top ten. Source material: memory CD4+ T cells sorted from blood. Subset denoted: CD45RA-negative fraction. The receptors derive from a young man in good health.

The count of this clone is one. The V gene is TRBV2, the J gene TRBJ1-1, with 7 bases lining up with TRBD1. The ends lost 6 bases at V and 8 bases at J; junction bases unmatched: 12. The CDR3 has 14 amino acids. Germline assignment: CDR1 SNHLY and CDR2 FYNNEI. CDR3 in amino acids: CASRARGALYEAFF. The CDR3 coding sequence is TGTGCCAGCAGAGCCAGGGGGGCCCTCTACGAAGCTTTCTTT.

The chain employs TRBV18 and TRBJ2-7; 7 positions agree with TRBD2. The V segment lost 5 bases and the J segment 5 bases; nucleotides outside the gene matches: 6. Looked up from germline, CDR1 is KGHSH and CDR2 is LQKENI. The CDR3 is 13 amino acids. The CDR3, as DNA: TGTGCCAGCTCAACCCGCGGGGGAGACGAGCAGTACTTC. Its protein product is CASSTRGGDEQYF.

The rearrangement uses TRBV7-2 and TRBJ2-7; a weak D match, TRBD2 (5 bases). Trimming cost V 6 bases and J 0 bases, with 12 bases left between them. Germline CDR1 reads SGHTA; CDR2 reads FQGNSA. The CDR3 runs to 14 residues. The CDR3, as DNA: TGTGCCAGCAGACTAGACTTGAGCTCCTACGAGCAGTACTTC. It encodes CASRLDLSSYEQYF.

This clone turned up a few times. V is TRBV5-1 and J is TRBJ1-2; no firm D call. From germline, CDR1 is SGHRS and CDR2 YFSETQ. V lost 7 bases and J lost 2, with 12 bases in between. This CDR3 is built from 13 residues. CDR3 nucleotides: TGCGCCAGCGGAGCGGTCGACAACTATGGCTACACCTTC. Protein: CASGAVDNYGYTF.

This sequence joins TRBV19 and TRBJ1-1; a weak D match, TRBD1 (5 bases). Trimming pared 3 bases from V and 5 bases from J, leaving 10 bases between. Germline-derived CDR1 and CDR2 are LNHDA and SQIVND (reference sequence). The CDR3 spans 13 residues. The CDR3 DNA reads as TGTGCCAGTAGTATCAACCGGGGGACTGAAGCTTTCTTT. This gives the protein CASSINRGTEAFF. The full variable domain, in which reference TRBV19 and TRBJ1-1 provide the parts outside the CDR3, is DGGITQSPKYLFRKEGQNVTLSCEQNLNHDAMYWYRQDPGQGLRLIYYSQIVNDFQKGDIAEGYSVSREKKESFPLTVTSAQKNPTAFYLCASSINRGTEAFFGQGTRLTVV.

In this sample, this clone turned up many times. The chain combines TRBV6-5 with TRBJ2-5, with D possibly TRBD2 on 5 matching bases. The CDR3 sequence is 13 residues long. V gave up 6 bases and J gave up 2 bases, with 10 bases separating them. The V gene's germline CDR1 is MNHEY and CDR2 SVGAGI. Written as DNA, the CDR3 is TGTGCCAGCAGGAGGACTGGGCAAGAGACCCAGTACTTC. This translates into CASRRTGQETQYF.

CDR3 nucleotides: TGTGCCAGCAGTCCGACAGGGAACACTGAAGCTTTCTTT. The encoded protein is CASSPTGNTEAFF. The V gene is TRBV2, the J gene TRBJ1-1; tentatively, D is TRBD1 (6 bases). Trimming stripped 5 bases from V and 1 base from J, with 8 bases between. Looked up from germline, CDR1 is SNHLY and CDR2 is FYNNEI. The CDR3 has 13 residues.

This clone was seen just once. J is TRBJ2-7 and V is TRBV5-4, with TRBD1 matching 8 bases. V trimming: 0 bases; J trimming: 2 bases; junction bases outside the gene matches: 4. The CDR3 is made up of 15 amino acids. The germline CDR1 and CDR2 sequences are SGHNT and YYREEE (reference sequence). CDR3 amino acids: CASSLGQGFAYEQYF. The DNA of the CDR3 is TGTGCCAGCAGCTTGGGACAGGGGTTTGCCTACGAGCAGTACTTC.

This clone was counted between two and nine times. Distinct nucleotide sequences in the sample also encode this CDR3. The chain recombines TRBV19 with TRBJ1-1; maybe TRBD1 (6 bases). From germline, CDR1 is LNHDA and CDR2 SQIVND (reference sequence). V was trimmed by 5 bases and J by 1 base, leaving 8 bases between them. The length of the CDR3 is 13 residues. CDR3 DNA: TGTGCCAGTAGTCTACAGGGGAACACTGAAGCTTTCTTT. Translation gives CASSLQGNTEAFF. Together with reference TRBV19 and TRBJ1-1, the CDR3 gives the full variable domain: DGGITQSPKYLFRKEGQNVTLSCEQNLNHDAMYWYRQDPGQGLRLIYYSQIVNDFQKGDIAEGYSVSREKKESFPLTVTSAQKNPTAFYLCASSLQGNTEAFFGQGTRLTVV.

This clone was counted a few times. The V gene is TRBV5-5, the J gene TRBJ1-1; maybe TRBD1 (5 bases). In germline, CDR1 is SGHKS, CDR2 YYEKEE (reference sequence). V shed 5 bases and J shed 2 bases, with 10 bases lying between them. The CDR3 covers 13 residues. CDR3 amino acids: CASRWDGNTEAFF. CDR3 coding DNA: TGTGCCAGCAGATGGGACGGTAACACTGAAGCTTTCTTT. Supplemented by reference TRBV5-5 and TRBJ1-1, the full variable domain reads DAGVTQSPTHLIKTRGQQVTLRCSPISGHKSVSWYQQVLGQGPQFIFQYYEKEERGRGNFPDRFSARQFPNYSSELNVNALLLGDSALYLCASRWDGNTEAFFGQGTRLTVV.

This clone showed up just once. Additional DNA sequences in this sample encode the identical CDR3. The gene calls are TRBV18 and TRBJ2-3, with 11 nucleotides matching TRBD2. Germline trimming cut 0 bases from V and 3 bases from J; bases unmatched to any gene: 5. The CDR3 sequence is 17 residues long. The germline CDR1 and CDR2 sequences are KGHSH and LQKENI. DNA for the CDR3: TGTGCCAGCTCACCACCGGGGCTAGCGGGAGGAACAGATACGCAGTATTTT. Translating it yields CASSPPGLAGGTDTQYF. The variable domain in full, completed from reference TRBV18 and TRBJ2-3, reads NAGVMQNPRHLVRRRGQEARLRCSPMKGHSHVYWYRQLPEEGLKFMVYLQKENIIDESGMPKERFSAEFPKEGPSILRIQQVVRGDSAAYFCASSPPGLAGGTDTQYFGPGTRLTVL.

This chain links TRBV4-2 with TRBJ1-4; tentatively, D is TRBD1 (5 bases). Germline values: CDR1 LGHNA, CDR2 YNFKEQ. This CDR3 has 17 residues. Trimming took off 4 bases at V and 8 bases at J, with 23 bases between the two ends. CDR3 nucleotides: TGTGCCAGCAGCCGAAAGGTGGGGTCGGAGACAGTGGAAAAACTGTTTTTT. Translation gives CASSRKVGSETVEKLFF.

The chain is built from TRBV10-3 and TRBJ1-4; D is unresolved. With 0 bases removed from V and 0 bases from J, the gap between germline ends came to 14 bases. Germline CDR1 is ENHRY and CDR2 is SYGVKD. This CDR3 comprises 18 residues. The CDR3 sequence: CAISESILVGSTNEKLFF. DNA of the CDR3: TGTGCCATCAGTGAGTCGATTTTGGTGGGGTCAACTAATGAAAAACTGTTTTTT.

This clone was observed once. The chain recombines TRBV19 with TRBJ2-2; 7 bases map to TRBD1. This CDR3 is built from 15 residues. After removal of 3 bases from V and 2 bases from J, the junction contained 3 bases not matched to a gene. From germline, CDR1 is LNHDA and CDR2 SQIVND (reference sequence). CDR3 region: CASSIDRANTGELFF. Written as DNA, the CDR3 is TGTGCCAGTAGTATCGACAGGGCCAACACCGGGGAGCTGTTTTTT.

J is TRBJ1-5 and V is TRBV19; no reliable D call. V shed 2 bases and J shed 3 bases, with 11 bases lying between them. Germline lookup yields CDR1 LNHDA and CDR2 SQIVND (reference sequence). The CDR3 spans 15 residues. The CDR3 region has the DNA TGTGCCAGTAGTATATCATTCGGACCCAATCAGCCCCAGCATTTT. This codes for CASSISFGPNQPQHF.

Notes on this clone: The sample holds other DNA sequences that translate to the same CDR3. The chain has TRBV5-4 and TRBJ2-5, with D possibly matching TRBD2 (5 bases). The CDR3 extends over 14 amino acids. CDR1 is SGHNT and CDR2 is YYREEE in the germline V gene (reference sequence). Trimming stripped 0 bases from V and 2 bases from J, with 8 bases between. Written as DNA, the CDR3 is TGTGCCAGCAGCTTGGGGACTTTACAAGAGACCCAGTACTTC. This gives the protein CASSLGTLQETQYF.

This chain joins TRBV2 and TRBJ1-4; D not resolved. This CDR3 is built from 11 residues. Germline V gene lookup returns CDR1 SNHLY and CDR2 FYNNEI. Trimming took 6 bases from V and 7 from J, leaving 6 bases between them. In DNA, the CDR3 is TGTGCCAGCAGGATCAGTGAAAAACTGTTTTTT. It encodes CASRISEKLFF.

The CDR3 DNA sequence: TGCGCCAGCAGCTTGGAGCTGAATACGCAGTATTTT. Protein: CASSLELNTQYF. This chain links TRBV5-1 with TRBJ2-3, with D unclear. Trimming took off 0 bases at V and 7 bases at J, with 6 bases between the two ends. Germline V lookup: CDR1 SGHRS, CDR2 YFSETQ. The CDR3 spans 12 residues.

This clone has just one count. The gene calls are TRBV5-4 and TRBJ2-5, with unresolved D. Germline V gene data show CDR1 as SGHNT and CDR2 as YYREEE (reference sequence). V was pared by 4 bases and J by 5 bases, with 12 bases between. The CDR3 is made up of 13 amino acids. CDR3 amino acids: CASSPPTLETQYF. The CDR3 DNA sequence: TGTGCCAGCAGCCCCCCGACATTGGAGACCCAGTACTTC. Together with reference TRBV5-4 and TRBJ2-5, the CDR3 gives the full variable domain: ETGVTQSPTHLIKTRGQQVTLRCSSQSGHNTVSWYQQALGQGPQFIFQYYREEENGRGNFPPRFSGLQFPNYSSELNVNALELDDSALYLCASSPPTLETQYFGPGTRLLVL.